Below, 25 T cell receptor beta chains from the same sample are listed, as sequenced in a study of blood T cell repertoires in COVID-19. TCRdb keeps only in-frame clones here, not all; method: immunoSEQ multiplex PCR. The data show over 300,000 clones, approximately 85% seen once. The specimen was PBMCs or T cells enriched from blood (not recorded which). The receptors here all came from a man aged 25 to 45 who had recovered from COVID-19.

This chain joins TRBV10-3 and TRBJ1-5; 7 bases align to TRBD1. The CDR3 has 16 amino acids. Germline CDR1 ENHRY, CDR2 SYGVKD. Trimming cost V 4 bases and J 4 bases; bases outside gene matches: 10. CDR3 sequence reads: CAISVDGTQGNQPQHF. DNA for the CDR3: TGTGCCATCAGTGTTGACGGGACACAGGGGAATCAGCCCCAGCATTTT.

The chain uses TRBV2 and TRBJ1-1, with 7 bases lining up with TRBD1. The V and J ends lost 6 bases and 3 bases, in that order; junction bases with no gene match: 4. Germline V gene lookup returns CDR1 SNHLY and CDR2 FYNNEI. The CDR3 extends over 13 amino acids. Here the CDR3 DNA reads TGTGCCAGCAGCGCACAGGGGCACACTGAAGCTTTCTTT. Amino acids: CASSAQGHTEAFF.

For the CDR3, the DNA is TGTGCCAGCAGCCAAGATACGAAGCGACAGGGAGGTCAGCCCCAGCATTTT. Residues: CASSQDTKRQGGQPQHF. The chain recombines TRBV14 with TRBJ1-5, with 7 bases lining up with TRBD1. Per the germline V gene, CDR1 is SGHDN and CDR2 is FVKESK. There are 17 residues in the CDR3. With V trimmed by 0 bases and J by 6 bases, 11 bases remained unmatched.

This chain links TRBV6-5 with TRBJ2-5, with D possibly matching TRBD1 (8 bases). The CDR3 has 12 amino acids. The germline V and J ends were trimmed by 9 bases and 4 bases, with 12 bases remaining between them. CDR1 and CDR2 (germline): MNHEY, SVGAGI. This CDR3 reads CASHRGGETQYF. In DNA, the CDR3 is TGTGCCAGTCACAGGGGGGGAGAGACCCAGTACTTC.

V usage is TRBV5-1 and J usage is TRBJ2-4, with 7 nucleotides matching TRBD1. V lost 5 bases, J lost 5 bases, and 10 bases stayed unmatched. The CDR3 has 15 amino acids. Germline V lookup: CDR1 SGHRS, CDR2 YFSETQ. The DNA for the CDR3 is TGCGCCAGCAGTCAAACAGGGGCCAACCAAAACATTCAGTACTTC. It specifies CASSQTGANQNIQYF.

The CDR3 DNA is TGTGCCAGCAGTGAATCAGGGGTTCTCATGAACACTGAAGCTTTCTTT. It encodes CASSESGVLMNTEAFF. The rearrangement links TRBV25-1 to TRBJ1-1; weak D call: TRBD1 (6 bases). Germline V lookup: CDR1 MGHDK, CDR2 SYGVNS. With 1 base removed from V and 0 bases from J, the gap between germline ends came to 12 bases. The CDR3 runs to 16 residues.

The chain combines TRBV5-6 with TRBJ1-1; possible D gene TRBD1, 5 bases. This CDR3 spans 14 amino acids. Germline assignment: CDR1 SGHDT and CDR2 YYEEEE. V was clipped by 3 bases and J by 2 bases, with 11 bases between them. The CDR3 DNA reads as TGTGCCAGCAGCTACCCGACAGAAAACACTGAAGCTTTCTTT. Translating it yields CASSYPTENTEAFF.

V gene TRBV15 combines with J gene TRBJ1-1; D not certain. This CDR3 is 15 amino acids long. Germline V gene data show CDR1 as LNHNV and CDR2 as YYDKDF (reference sequence). Between the trimmed V and J ends, which lost 5 bases and 0 bases, there was a span of 13 bases. In nucleotides, the CDR3 is TGTGCCACCAGCGGACGGGTGGGAGTGAACACTGAAGCTTTCTTT. Translation gives CATSGRVGVNTEAFF.

The rearrangement links TRBV5-1 to TRBJ2-7; the D is unclear. CDR1 and CDR2 (germline): SGHRS, YFSETQ. V gave up 0 bases and J gave up 1 base, with 14 bases separating them. The CDR3 has 16 amino acids. The CDR3 region is CASSLALGSGSYEQYF. The CDR3, as DNA: TGCGCCAGCAGCTTGGCCTTGGGCAGTGGGTCCTACGAGCAGTACTTC.

V gene TRBV30 combines with J gene TRBJ1-6, with D tentatively TRBD1 (5 bases). Per germline, CDR1 GTSNPN and CDR2 SVGIG (reference sequence). Deletions cut 2 bases from V and 0 bases from J, with 8 bases between. This CDR3 has 15 residues. The CDR3 here is CAWSKGASYNSPLHF. The CDR3 bases are TGTGCCTGGAGTAAAGGGGCCTCCTATAATTCACCCCTCCACTTT.

The gene calls are TRBV7-8 and TRBJ2-7, with 11 nucleotides matching TRBD1. After removal of 3 bases from V and 6 bases from J, the junction contained 1 base not matched to a gene. The germline gives CDR1 SGHVS, CDR2 FQNEAQ. The CDR3 covers 13 residues. CDR3 coding DNA: TGTGCCAGCAGCTTGGGGACAGGGGGCGAGCAGTACTTC. It translates to CASSLGTGGEQYF.

The V gene is TRBV5-1, the J gene TRBJ1-1; no clear D. V was cut by 4 bases and J by 2 bases, with 12 bases left in between. The CDR3 is 14 residues long. Germline loops: CDR1 SGHRS, CDR2 YFSETQ. DNA of the CDR3: TGCGCCAGCAGCATGGGCTTGGGCAACACTGAAGCTTTCTTT. Its protein product is CASSMGLGNTEAFF. Combining the CDR3 with reference TRBV5-1 and TRBJ1-1 gives the whole variable domain KAGVTQTPRYLIKTRGQQVTLSCSPISGHRSVSWYQQTPGQGLQFLFEYFSETQRNKGNFPGRFSGRQFSNSRSEMNVSTLELGDSALYLCASSMGLGNTEAFFGQGTRLTVV.

The CDR3 is CASSLSVIGGQETQYF. CDR3 nucleotide sequence: TGCGCCAGCAGCTTGTCTGTAATCGGGGGCCAAGAGACCCAGTACTTC. This chain connects TRBV5-1 to TRBJ2-5; a weak D match, TRBD2 (6 bases). Between the trimmed V and J ends, which lost 1 base and 1 base, there was a span of 14 bases. Germline V lookup: CDR1 SGHRS, CDR2 YFSETQ. The CDR3 sequence is 16 residues long.

This chain connects TRBV24-1 to TRBJ1-4; D possibly corresponds to TRBD1 (6 bases). The CDR3 is 13 residues long. The V and J ends lost 4 bases and 10 bases respectively, with 12 bases between them. The germline CDR1 and CDR2 sequences are KGHDR and SFDVKD. CDR3 DNA: TGTGCCACCAGTGAACGCAGGGGTGGAAAACTGTTTTTT. Translation gives CATSERRGGKLFF.

Of note for this clone: The same CDR3 can be traced to other DNA sequences in this sample. The CDR3 nucleotides read TGCGCCAGCAGCCAGGGACAGGCAAACTATGGCTACACCTTC. It encodes CASSQGQANYGYTF. The chain is built from TRBV5-1 and TRBJ1-2; 8 bases fit TRBD1. V gave up 4 bases and J gave up 2 bases; unmatched junction bases: 4. The V gene's germline CDR1 is SGHRS and CDR2 YFSETQ. CDR3 length: 14 amino acids.

The chain uses TRBV11-1 and TRBJ2-1; 10 nucleotides line up with TRBD2. The J segment lost 7 bases and the V segment lost 5 bases, leaving 5 bases of the junction unmatched. Germline CDR1 and CDR2: SGHAT and FQDESV (reference sequence). CDR3 length: 14 residues. CDR3 coding DNA: TGTGCCAGCAGCAAGCGGGGGGGATATAATGAGCAGTTCTTC. Translating gives CASSKRGGYNEQFF. Variable domain in full (rest from reference TRBV11-1 and TRBJ2-1): EAEVAQSPRYKITEKSQAVAFWCDPISGHATLYWYRQILGQGPELLVQFQDESVVDDSQLPKDRFSAERLKGVDSTLKIQPAELGDSAMYLCASSKRGGYNEQFFGPGTRLTVL.

The chain is built from TRBV19 and TRBJ1-2, with D possibly TRBD1 on 5 matching bases. V gave up 3 bases and J gave up 3 bases, with 8 bases separating them. CDR3 size: 13 residues. Per germline, CDR1 LNHDA and CDR2 SQIVND (reference sequence). For the CDR3, the DNA is TGTGCCAGTAGTATCGGGGGGGACTATGGCTACACCTTC. This sequence encodes CASSIGGDYGYTF.

The gene calls are TRBV5-1 and TRBJ1-2; D call uncertain. Germline lookup yields CDR1 SGHRS and CDR2 YFSETQ. Trimming removed 3 bases at V and 4 bases at J, with 10 bases between. The CDR3 is 13 amino acids. CDR3 amino acids: CASSSGGGYGYTF. The CDR3 nucleotides are TGCGCCAGCAGCTCTGGCGGAGGCTATGGCTACACCTTC.

The count of this clone is one. V is TRBV27 and J is TRBJ2-7, with D possibly matching TRBD1 (6 bases). Trimming removed 1 base at V and 2 bases at J, with 21 bases between. CDR1 MNHEY and CDR2 SMNVEV come from the germline V gene (reference sequence). This CDR3 has 18 amino acids. CDR3: CASSLFGRTDKATYEQYF. CDR3 coding DNA: TGTGCCAGCAGTTTATTCGGCCGGACAGACAAAGCCACCTACGAGCAGTACTTC.

The chain uses TRBV4-1 and TRBJ2-3, with D perhaps matching TRBD1 (5 bases). Trimming shortened V by 2 bases and J by 4 bases, and 13 bases separated the two germline ends. The CDR3 has 15 residues. Looked up from germline, CDR1 is MGHRA and CDR2 is YSYEKL. The CDR3 is CASSQFPGSADTQYF. CDR3 in DNA: TGCGCCAGCAGCCAATTTCCAGGGTCGGCAGATACGCAGTATTTT.

The V call is TRBV3-1 (or the pseudogene TRBV3-2), the J call TRBJ1-5; possible D gene TRBD1, 5 bases. Trimming pared 4 bases from V and 2 bases from J, leaving 12 bases between. The CDR3 has 15 residues. Germline lookup yields CDR1 LGHDT and CDR2 YNNKEL (reference sequence). The CDR3 coding sequence is TGTGCCAGCAGCCCGACAGAATCGGGCAATCAGCCCCAGCATTTT. Translation gives CASSPTESGNQPQHF.

The chain carries TRBV15 and TRBJ1-2; D might be TRBD1 (5 bases). Germline V lookup: CDR1 LNHNV, CDR2 YYDKDF (reference sequence). This CDR3 is built from 15 residues. V shed 2 bases and J shed 5 bases, with 15 bases lying between them. The CDR3 spells CATSRSIGDRYGYTF. The CDR3 DNA reads as TGTGCCACCAGCAGAAGTATAGGGGATCGGTATGGCTACACCTTC.

The chain combines TRBV9 with TRBJ1-4; TRBD1 is a possible D gene (6 bases). The V end lost 7 bases, the J end lost 7 bases, and 23 bases lay between the germline ends. Looked up from germline, CDR1 is SGDLS and CDR2 is YYNGEE. The CDR3 runs 16 residues. The CDR3 protein is CASGQGKYSAGEKLFF. For the CDR3, the DNA is TGTGCCAGCGGCCAGGGGAAGTATTCTGCTGGTGAAAAACTGTTTTTT. Complete variable domain (other parts from reference TRBV9 and TRBJ1-4): DSGVTQTPKHLITATGQRVTLRCSPRSGDLSVYWYQQSLDQGLQFLIQYYNGEERAKGNILERFSAQQFPDLHSELNLSSLELGDSALYFCASGQGKYSAGEKLFFGSGTQLSVL.

The chain couples TRBV10-1 to TRBJ2-3; possibly TRBD2 for D (6 bases). This CDR3 has 15 amino acids. V shed 2 bases and J shed 1 base, with 10 bases lying between them. Germline V gene data show CDR1 as WNHNN and CDR2 as SYGVQD (reference sequence). The CDR3, as DNA: TGCGCCAGCAGTGAGCGGGGGAAACGCACAGATACGCAGTATTTT. Translated: CASSERGKRTDTQYF.

The chain recombines TRBV15 with TRBJ1-3; weak D call: TRBD1 (6 bases). V was cut by 3 bases and J by 0 bases, with 9 bases left in between. This CDR3 has 15 amino acids. CDR1 LNHNV and CDR2 YYDKDF come from the germline V gene (reference sequence). The CDR3 reads CATSSGQNSGNTIYF. DNA of the CDR3: TGTGCCACCAGCAGTGGACAGAACTCTGGAAACACCATATATTTT. Based on the CDR3 plus reference TRBV15 and TRBJ1-3, the full variable domain is DAMVIQNPRYQVTQFGKPVTLSCSQTLNHNVMYWYQQKSSQAPKLLFHYYDKDFNNEADTPDNFQSRRPNTSFCFLDIRSPGLGDTAMYLCATSSGQNSGNTIYFGEGSWLTVV.